Below, one T cell receptor beta chain is given with its context. The CDR3 is 12 residues long. V lost 5 bases to trimming and J lost 8 bases, with 9 bases between them. The repertoire was sequenced with immunoSEQ multiplex PCR; TCRdb's copy has only in-frame clones and lacks some. This sample yields about 120,000 clones, of which roughly four fifths are seen a single time; around 10% belongs to the top ten. The record originates from a study of blood T cell repertoires in COVID-19. This TCR derives from a human donor in a cohort sampled during active COVID-19. The specimen sequenced was peripheral blood. This sequence joins TRBV12-3 or TRBV12-4 and TRBJ1-4; tentatively, D is TRBD1 (5 bases). CDR3 DNA: TGTGCCAGCAGTCCCCAGGGAGAAAAACTGTTTTTT. This codes for CASSPQGEKLFF.